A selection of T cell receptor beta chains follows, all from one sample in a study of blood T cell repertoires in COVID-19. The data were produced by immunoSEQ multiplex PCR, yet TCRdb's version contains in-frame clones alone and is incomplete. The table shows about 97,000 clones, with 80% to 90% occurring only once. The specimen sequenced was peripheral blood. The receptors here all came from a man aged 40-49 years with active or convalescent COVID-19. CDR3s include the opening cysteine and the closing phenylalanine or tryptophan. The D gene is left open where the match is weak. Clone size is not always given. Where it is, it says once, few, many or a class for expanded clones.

CDR3 DNA: TGTGCCAGCAGCTCAAAAGCGGGGGGCACAGATACGCAGTATTTT
CDR3 protein: CASSSKAGGTDTQYF
clone size: -
D gene: TRBD2
V gene: TRBV7-2
J gene: TRBJ2-3

CDR3 DNA: TGTGCCAGCAAATCTCCGTATGGCTACACCTTC
CDR3 protein: CASKSPYGYTF
clone size: few
D gene: -
V gene: TRBV2
J gene: TRBJ1-2

CDR3 DNA: TGCGCCAGCAGGGCAGCTAACTATGGCTACACCTTC
CDR3 protein: CASRAANYGYTF
clone size: -
D gene: -
V gene: TRBV5-1
J gene: TRBJ1-2

CDR3 DNA: TGTGCCAGCAGGGGACAGGACAATTCACCCCTCCACTTT
CDR3 protein: CASRGQDNSPLHF
clone size: -
D gene: TRBD1
V gene: TRBV7-9
J gene: TRBJ1-6

CDR3 DNA: TGTGCCAGCAACGTATTGGGGCAGGCGGGAGATGGCTACACCTTC
CDR3 protein: CASNVLGQAGDGYTF
clone size: -
D gene: -
V gene: TRBV2
J gene: TRBJ1-2

CDR3 DNA: TGCGCCAGCAGCGAGCCGGGACAGGGGTTGGATGAGCAGTTCTTC
CDR3 protein: CASSEPGQGLDEQFF
clone size: once
D gene: TRBD1
V gene: TRBV10-1
J gene: TRBJ2-1

CDR3 DNA: TGCAGCGCCCGACTAGCGGGGGGGCCGGGAGAGACCCAGTACTTC
CDR3 protein: CSARLAGGPGETQYF
clone size: -
D gene: TRBD2
V gene: TRBV29-1
J gene: TRBJ2-5

CDR3 DNA: TGTGCCAGCAGTTTCGGACAGGGTAACTACGAGCAGTACTTC
CDR3 protein: CASSFGQGNYEQYF
clone size: -
D gene: TRBD1
V gene: TRBV27
J gene: TRBJ2-7

CDR3 DNA: TGTGCCAGCTCATCCAGTGAAAACACTGAAGCTTTCTTT
CDR3 protein: CASSSSENTEAFF
clone size: -
D gene: -
V gene: TRBV18
J gene: TRBJ1-1

CDR3 DNA: TGCGCCAGCACGGACAGGGTCGACACAGATACGCAGTATTTT
CDR3 protein: CASTDRVDTDTQYF
clone size: -
D gene: TRBD1
V gene: TRBV5-1
J gene: TRBJ2-3

CDR3 DNA: TGTGCCAGCACCTCACCGGGACAACTGGGCCGGGAGCAGTACTTC
CDR3 protein: CASTSPGQLGREQYF
clone size: -
D gene: -
V gene: TRBV2
J gene: TRBJ2-7

CDR3 DNA: TGTGCCATCAGTGAAACCGGGACAGACTACGAGCAGTACTTC
CDR3 protein: CAISETGTDYEQYF
clone size: -
D gene: TRBD1
V gene: TRBV10-3
J gene: TRBJ2-7

CDR3 DNA: TGCGCCAGCAGCCAAGACCATCATACAGGGGGCGGTGGAAACACCATATATTTT
CDR3 protein: CASSQDHHTGGGGNTIYF
clone size: -
D gene: TRBD1
V gene: TRBV4-3
J gene: TRBJ1-3

CDR3 DNA: TGTGCCAGCAGTTACAGTGGTAGCGGGCCTTACAATGAGCAGTTCTTC
CDR3 protein: CASSYSGSGPYNEQFF
clone size: -
D gene: TRBD2
V gene: TRBV6-5
J gene: TRBJ2-1

CDR3 DNA: TGTGCCAGCAGTTCCCCTAGCGGGGGGGCTTGGACGCAGTATTTT
CDR3 protein: CASSSPSGGAWTQYF
clone size: -
D gene: TRBD2
V gene: TRBV6-5
J gene: TRBJ2-3

CDR3 DNA: TGTGCCAGTAGTCGGATGGCAGGGAACAATTCACCCCTCCACTTT
CDR3 protein: CASSRMAGNNSPLHF
clone size: -
D gene: -
V gene: TRBV19
J gene: TRBJ1-6

CDR3 DNA: TGCGCCAGCAGCCAAGCACACATCACGAACACCGGGGAGCTGTTTTTT
CDR3 protein: CASSQAHITNTGELFF
clone size: once
D gene: -
V gene: TRBV4-3
J gene: TRBJ2-2

CDR3 DNA: TGTGCCAGTAGTCCTAGCGCCGGGACAGGGGGTTCACCCCTCCACTTT
CDR3 protein: CASSPSAGTGGSPLHF
clone size: once
D gene: TRBD1
V gene: TRBV19
J gene: TRBJ1-6

CDR3 DNA: TGTGCCAGCAGTTACGACAGGGGGCGACAAGGAAACACCATATATTTT
CDR3 protein: CASSYDRGRQGNTIYF
clone size: -
D gene: TRBD1
V gene: TRBV6-5
J gene: TRBJ1-3

CDR3 DNA: TGTGCCAGCAGCTTCCAAGGACTAGCGGGGGGGCGTATCGAGCAGTACTTC
CDR3 protein: CASSFQGLAGGRIEQYF
clone size: -
D gene: TRBD2
V gene: TRBV7-2
J gene: TRBJ2-7

CDR3 DNA: TGCGCCAGCAGCCTAAACAGGGCCTACGAGCAGTACTTC
CDR3 protein: CASSLNRAYEQYF
clone size: -
D gene: -
V gene: TRBV5-1
J gene: TRBJ2-7

CDR3 DNA: TGTGCCACCGTCCGGGACAGGGGACACCAAGAGACCCAGTACTTC
CDR3 protein: CATVRDRGHQETQYF
clone size: -
D gene: TRBD1
V gene: TRBV15
J gene: TRBJ2-5

CDR3 DNA: TGTGCCAGCAGCTTAGGGGGGACTAGCGGGAGGGAGACCCAGTACTTC
CDR3 protein: CASSLGGTSGRETQYF
clone size: -
D gene: TRBD2
V gene: TRBV7-6
J gene: TRBJ2-5

CDR3 DNA: TGTGCCTGGAGCCAGGGACAGGGATATGGCTACACCTTC
CDR3 protein: CAWSQGQGYGYTF
clone size: few
D gene: TRBD1
V gene: TRBV30
J gene: TRBJ1-2

CDR3 DNA: TGTGCCAGCAGTATCAGACAGAACTCCTACGAGCAGTACTTC
CDR3 protein: CASSIRQNSYEQYF
clone size: -
D gene: -
V gene: TRBV27
J gene: TRBJ2-7

CDR3 DNA: TGTGCCAGCACCCCTTTGGGACAGGGTGTGTCCACCTTC
CDR3 protein: CASTPLGQGVSTF
clone size: -
D gene: TRBD1
V gene: TRBV6-5
J gene: TRBJ1-2

CDR3 DNA: TGTGCCATCAGTGAGACAGGGGAGACCCAGTACTTC
CDR3 protein: CAISETGETQYF
clone size: -
D gene: -
V gene: TRBV10-3
J gene: TRBJ2-5

CDR3 DNA: TGTGCCAGCAGACGTACAGGGAGCAATGAGCAGTTCTTC
CDR3 protein: CASRRTGSNEQFF
clone size: -
D gene: -
V gene: TRBV12-3/TRBV12-4
J gene: TRBJ2-1

CDR3 DNA: TGTGCCAGCTCACAGGGGGCGTCGAACACTGAAGCTTTCTTT
CDR3 protein: CASSQGASNTEAFF
clone size: -
D gene: TRBD1
V gene: TRBV18
J gene: TRBJ1-1

CDR3 DNA: TGTGCCAGCTCACCAAAAGGAGGATATGGCTACACCTTC
CDR3 protein: CASSPKGGYGYTF
clone size: -
D gene: -
V gene: TRBV18
J gene: TRBJ1-2

CDR3 DNA: TGTGCCACCATCACAGGGGATCAGCCCCAGCATTTT
CDR3 protein: CATITGDQPQHF
clone size: -
D gene: TRBD1
V gene: TRBV24-1
J gene: TRBJ1-5

CDR3 DNA: TGTGCCAGCAGTGAGTTTCGGGGGGCCCACGAGCAGTACTTC
CDR3 protein: CASSEFRGAHEQYF
clone size: -
D gene: -
V gene: TRBV2
J gene: TRBJ2-7

CDR3 DNA: TGTGCCAGCAGCTTACAGGGGAACACTGAAGCTTTCTTT
CDR3 protein: CASSLQGNTEAFF
clone size: -
D gene: -
V gene: TRBV7-9
J gene: TRBJ1-1

CDR3 DNA: TGTGCCAGCAGCCCCTACACAGGTGACGAGCAGTACTTC
CDR3 protein: CASSPYTGDEQYF
clone size: -
D gene: -
V gene: TRBV7-2
J gene: TRBJ2-7

CDR3 DNA: TGTGCCAGCAGCTTGGACGGTAAAAACACCATATATTTT
CDR3 protein: CASSLDGKNTIYF
clone size: -
D gene: -
V gene: TRBV5-8
J gene: TRBJ1-3

CDR3 DNA: TGTGCCAGCAGTGCGGGGGATAAGACCCAGTACTTC
CDR3 protein: CASSAGDKTQYF
clone size: -
D gene: TRBD2
V gene: TRBV27
J gene: TRBJ2-5

CDR3 DNA: TGCGCCAGCAGCGCCCGTACAGGGCTTGGCACAGATACGCAGTATTTT
CDR3 protein: CASSARTGLGTDTQYF
clone size: -
D gene: -
V gene: TRBV5-1
J gene: TRBJ2-3

CDR3 DNA: TGTGCCAGCTCGGGGACAGGGGTTAATGGCAATCAGCCCCAGCATTTT
CDR3 protein: CASSGTGVNGNQPQHF
clone size: -
D gene: TRBD1
V gene: TRBV2
J gene: TRBJ1-5

CDR3 DNA: TGTGCCAGCAGTGTGAGGGTGGGAGATACGCAGTATTTT
CDR3 protein: CASSVRVGDTQYF
clone size: -
D gene: -
V gene: TRBV28
J gene: TRBJ2-3

CDR3 DNA: TGCGCCAGCAGTGATAATCCCGGGACTCCAGGGGGAGAGACCCAGTACTTC
CDR3 protein: CASSDNPGTPGGETQYF
clone size: -
D gene: -
V gene: TRBV10-1
J gene: TRBJ2-5

CDR3 DNA: TGTGCCAGCAGCCAAGAGCTCCAGGGACTAACTGAAGCTTTCTTT
CDR3 protein: CASSQELQGLTEAFF
clone size: -
D gene: -
V gene: TRBV4-2
J gene: TRBJ1-1

CDR3 DNA: TGCGCCAGCAGTGAGTCGAAAGCGGGGGCCTTTAACACCGGGGAGCTGTTTTTT
CDR3 protein: CASSESKAGAFNTGELFF
clone size: -
D gene: TRBD2
V gene: TRBV10-2
J gene: TRBJ2-2

CDR3 DNA: TGTGCCAGCGGTGACCGGGACAGGGCAAATGAGCAGTTCTTC
CDR3 protein: CASGDRDRANEQFF
clone size: once
D gene: TRBD1
V gene: TRBV7-9
J gene: TRBJ2-1

CDR3 DNA: TGTGCCAGCAGCTCTCGACAGGGAGGAGAGACCCAGTACTTC
CDR3 protein: CASSSRQGGETQYF
clone size: -
D gene: -
V gene: TRBV7-2
J gene: TRBJ2-5

CDR3 DNA: TGTGCCAGCTCACGTGGACAGGGCGGTATCAATGAGCAGTTCTTC
CDR3 protein: CASSRGQGGINEQFF
clone size: -
D gene: TRBD1
V gene: TRBV18
J gene: TRBJ2-1

CDR3 DNA: TGCGCCAGCAGAGTAGAACTCAAAGCGGGGGGGCGAGAGACCCAGTACTTC
CDR3 protein: CASRVELKAGGRETQYF
clone size: -
D gene: TRBD2
V gene: TRBV10-2
J gene: TRBJ2-5

CDR3 DNA: TGTGCCAGCAGCACCCGACAGGGTGGCACTGAAGCTTTCTTT
CDR3 protein: CASSTRQGGTEAFF
clone size: -
D gene: TRBD1
V gene: TRBV9
J gene: TRBJ1-1

CDR3 DNA: TGTGCCAGCATCCAACAGGGACGGAGCACTGAAGCTTTCTTT
CDR3 protein: CASIQQGRSTEAFF
clone size: -
D gene: -
V gene: TRBV2
J gene: TRBJ1-1

CDR3 DNA: TGTGCCAGCAGACCGACAGGGGGGCCGGGTGAGCAGTTCTTC
CDR3 protein: CASRPTGGPGEQFF
clone size: -
D gene: TRBD1
V gene: TRBV7-2
J gene: TRBJ2-1

CDR3 DNA: TGCGCCAGCAGCTTGGGAGGTAGTGGGACAGCGAACACTGAAGCTTTCTTT
CDR3 protein: CASSLGGSGTANTEAFF
clone size: -
D gene: TRBD1
V gene: TRBV5-1
J gene: TRBJ1-1

CDR3 DNA: TGCGCCAGCAGCCAAGACGAGACAAGAGCTTTCTTT
CDR3 protein: CASSQDETRAFF
clone size: -
D gene: -
V gene: TRBV4-1
J gene: TRBJ1-1

CDR3 DNA: TGTGCCAGCAGCGTAGATGTGACAGGGAATAATTCACCCCTCCACTTT
CDR3 protein: CASSVDVTGNNSPLHF
clone size: -
D gene: TRBD1
V gene: TRBV9
J gene: TRBJ1-6